A selection of T cell receptor beta chains follows, all from one sample in a study of CD8+ T cells in alopecia areata. Produced via immunoSEQ multiplex PCR; TCRdb's table is partial and in-frame only. The sample consists of about 4,200 clones, 68% of them appearing once. The specimen was skin. The receptor source for this set is a human donor in good health. The CDR3 runs from the conserved cysteine through the conserved F or W. A D gene is named only where the DNA matches it firmly. Not all rows give a size; the values are once, few, many and, for expanded clones, a class.

>TRBJ2-5|NA|TRBV28|NA|12
CASRRDQETQYF
TGTGCCAGCCGGAGGGACCAAGAGACCCAGTACTTC
>TRBJ2-1|NA|TRBV7-3|NA|13
CASSLTSLNEQFF
TGTGCCAGCAGCTTGACTAGTTTGAATGAGCAGTTCTTC
>TRBJ1-5|NA|TRBV28|NA|11
CASSLERAQHF
TGTGCCAGCAGTTTGGAAAGGGCCCAGCATTTT
>TRBJ2-1|NA|TRBV28|NA|15
CASSLLGLTYNEQLF
TGTGCCAGCAGTTTATTAGGACTTACCTACAATGAGCAGCTCTTC
>TRBJ1-1|once|TRBV5-1|NA|15
CASSLEVGSNTEAFF
TGCGCCAGCAGCTTGGAGGTGGGCTCGAACACTGAAGCTTTCTTT
>TRBJ2-7|NA|TRBV29-1|TRBD2|14
CSVAGLAGPYEQYF
TGCAGCGTGGCTGGACTAGCGGGGCCCTACGAGCAGTACTTC
>TRBJ1-1|NA|TRBV7-6|NA|14
CASSLGRVASEAFF
TGTGCCAGCAGCTTAGGCAGGGTGGCATCTGAAGCTTTCTTT
>TRBJ2-5|NA|TRBV29-1|NA|11
CSALGGATQYF
TGCAGCGCCCTCGGGGGAGCGACCCAGTACTTC
>TRBJ2-5|NA|TRBV29-1|TRBD2|11
CSGGLAETQYF
TGCAGCGGCGGACTAGCGGAGACCCAGTACTTC
>TRBJ2-7|NA|TRBV30|TRBD2|15
CAWTIAGIDSYEQYF
TGTGCCTGGACTATAGCGGGCATCGATTCCTACGAGCAGTACTTC
>TRBJ2-1|NA|TRBV11-1|NA|16
CASSLGGESSYNEQFF
TGTGCCAGCAGCTTAGGAGGGGAGAGCTCCTACAATGAGCAGTTCTTC
>TRBJ2-6|NA|TRBV4-1|TRBD1|16
CASSQDRGTGANVLTF
TGCGCCAGCAGCCAAGACAGGGGGACCGGGGCCAACGTCCTGACTTTC
>TRBJ1-3|NA|TRBV7-3|NA|15
CASSLYDGSGNTIYF
TGTGCCAGCAGCTTATACGACGGTAGTGGAAACACCATATATTTT
>TRBJ2-3|few|TRBV29-1|TRBD2|14
CSVEGLASTDTQYF
TGCAGCGTTGAGGGACTAGCGAGCACAGATACGCAGTATTTT
>TRBJ2-5|once|TRBV29-1|TRBD2|12
CSVRAGGETQYF
TGCAGCGTTAGAGCGGGAGGAGAGACCCAGTACTTC
>TRBJ2-3|NA|TRBV6-4|TRBD2|14
CASSDGLETDTQYF
TGTGCCAGCAGTGACGGACTAGAGACAGATACGCAGTATTTT
>TRBJ2-2|NA|TRBV6-4|NA|14
CASSDSESTGELFF
TGTGCCAGCAGTGACTCCGAGTCCACCGGGGAGCTGTTTTTT
>TRBJ2-1|NA|TRBV30|NA|14
CAWLKRGTHNEQFF
TGTGCCTGGCTTAAGAGGGGCACCCACAATGAGCAGTTCTTC
>TRBJ2-1|NA|TRBV5-1|TRBD2|18
CASSSGTSGRSSYREQFF
TGCGCCAGCAGCTCGGGGACTAGCGGGAGGTCCAGCTACAGGGAGCAGTTCTTC
>TRBJ2-5|few|TRBV7-6|NA|12
CASSLALETQYF
TGTGCCAGCAGCTTAGCGTTAGAGACCCAGTACTTC
>TRBJ2-5|NA|TRBV5-4|NA|16
CASSLGAGAHQETQYF
TGTGCCAGCAGCTTGGGTGCAGGGGCTCATCAGGAGACCCAGTACTTC
>TRBJ2-1|few|TRBV6-1|NA|15
CASRSGGGLYNEQFF
TGTGCCAGCCGATCTGGAGGGGGCCTCTACAATGAGCAGTTCTTC
>TRBJ2-7|NA|TRBV7-9|NA|16
CASSAAGGGSNHEQYF
TGTGCCAGCAGCGCTGCCGGGGGCGGGAGCAACCACGAGCAGTACTTC
>TRBJ2-3|NA|TRBV9|NA|13
CASSGDAGDTQYF
TGTGCCAGCAGCGGGGACGCAGGGGATACGCAGTATTTT
>TRBJ2-7|NA|TRBV27|NA|16
CASSFGRGKRGHEQYF
TGTGCCAGCAGTTTCGGAAGGGGGAAGAGGGGACACGAGCAGTACTTC
>TRBJ2-5|NA|TRBV27|NA|13
CASSWTGQETQYF
TGTGCCAGCAGTTGGACCGGCCAAGAGACCCAGTACTTC
>TRBJ2-3|once|TRBV2|NA|16
CASKDVGRTSTDTQYF
TGTGCCAGCAAGGATGTGGGGCGGACTAGCACAGATACGCAGTATTTT
>TRBJ1-5|NA|TRBV6-5|TRBD1|15
CASSGGQGMNQPQHF
TGTGCCAGCAGTGGGGGACAGGGAATGAATCAGCCCCAGCATTTT
>TRBJ2-3|NA|TRBV29-1|TRBD2|16
CSVGVGREDRTDTQYF
TGCAGCGTTGGGGTAGGGCGGGAGGATCGCACAGATACGCAGTATTTT
>TRBJ2-1|NA|TRBV6-1|TRBD2|15
CASSEVSGNHNEQFF
TGTGCCAGCAGTGAGGTTAGCGGGAACCACAATGAGCAGTTCTTC
>TRBJ1-1|once|TRBV6-5|NA|15
CASSTPRAGDRSAFF
TGTGCCAGCAGTACCCCCAGGGCAGGCGATAGATCAGCTTTCTTT
>TRBJ2-3|NA|TRBV2|NA|16
CASRSSASAHTDTQYF
TGTGCCAGCAGATCAAGCGCTAGCGCCCACACAGATACGCAGTATTTT
>TRBJ1-4|NA|TRBV28|NA|16
CASRRGWGSTNEKLFF
TGTGCCAGCAGACGTGGTTGGGGTTCAACTAATGAAAAACTGTTTTTT
>TRBJ1-1|NA|TRBV6-1|TRBD1|13
CASRYQGGTEAFF
TGTGCCAGCAGATATCAGGGGGGCACTGAAGCTTTCTTT
>TRBJ2-1|NA|TRBV7-6|NA|14
CASTPGGDYNEQFF
TGTGCCAGCACCCCAGGTGGGGACTACAATGAGCAGTTCTTC
>TRBJ1-2|NA|TRBV29-1|TRBD1|15
CSVWTGPNLNYGYTF
TGCAGCGTTTGGACAGGGCCCAACCTAAACTATGGCTACACCTTC
>TRBJ2-5|NA|TRBV7-4|NA|12
CASSPTSETQYF
TGTGCCAGCAGCCCCACCTCGGAGACCCAGTACTTC
>TRBJ1-3|NA|TRBV5-1|NA|15
CASSLDPSSGNTIYF
TGCGCCAGCAGCCTTGATCCCTCCTCTGGAAACACCATATATTTT
>TRBJ2-2|once|TRBV27|TRBD2|17
CASSLRGTSGNTGELFF
TGTGCCAGCAGTTTACGAGGGACTAGCGGGAACACCGGGGAGCTGTTTTTT
>TRBJ2-2|NA|TRBV6-5|NA|16
CASSYTSFGLGGELFF
TGTGCCAGCAGTTACACCTCTTTTGGGCTCGGCGGGGAGCTGTTTTTT
>TRBJ2-6|NA|TRBV7-9|NA|15
CASSLSRGGANVLTF
TGTGCCAGCAGCTTATCAAGAGGTGGGGCCAACGTCCTGACTTTC
>TRBJ2-2|few|TRBV9|TRBD2|15
CASRSAGGDTGELFF
TGTGCCAGCAGGTCAGCGGGAGGGGACACCGGGGAGCTGTTTTTT
>TRBJ2-7|few|TRBV2|NA|13
CASSDASHGEQYF
TGTGCCAGCAGTGACGCCAGCCATGGCGAGCAGTACTTC
>TRBJ2-5|NA|TRBV30|NA|15
CAWSVPGRLQETQYF
TGTGCCTGGAGTGTTCCGGGACGGTTACAAGAGACCCAGTACTTC
>TRBJ2-5|few|TRBV29-1|TRBD1|12
CSVRQGGETQYF
TGCAGCGTTAGACAGGGTGGGGAGACCCAGTACTTC
>TRBJ2-5|large|TRBV7-2|NA|16
CASSPSRAAGIETQYF
TGTGCCAGCAGCCCCTCCCGAGCGGCGGGTATTGAGACCCAGTACTTC
>TRBJ1-6|once|TRBV5-1|NA|13
CAGSLDLNSPLHF
TGCGCCGGCAGCTTGGATCTAAATTCACCCCTCCACTTT
>TRBJ2-2|NA|TRBV2|TRBD2|15
CASRGTILNTGELFF
TGTGCCAGCAGGGGGACTATTCTGAACACCGGGGAGCTGTTTTTT
>TRBJ2-2|NA|TRBV29-1|NA|11
CSVSNTGELFF
TGCAGCGTCTCGAACACCGGGGAGCTGTTTTTT
>TRBJ1-1|NA|TRBV6-6|NA|10
CASLGTEAFF
TGTGCCAGCCTTGGCACTGAAGCTTTCTTT
>TRBJ1-5|NA|TRBV7-8|NA|16
CASSSQGLSGNQPQHF
TGTGCCAGCAGCTCCCAGGGTTTGAGTGGCAATCAGCCCCAGCATTTT
>TRBJ2-6|NA|TRBV5-1|TRBD1|20
CASSQKSRPGQTSGANVLTF
TGCGCCAGCAGCCAAAAATCCCGACCGGGACAGACCTCTGGGGCCAACGTCCTGACTTTC
>TRBJ1-5|once|TRBV27|NA|13
CASSPDWDQPQHF
TGTGCCAGCAGTCCAGACTGGGATCAGCCCCAGCATTTT
>TRBJ2-3|NA|TRBV5-1|NA|16
CASSLSGGAGTDTQYF
TGCGCCAGCAGCTTGAGTGGGGGCGCGGGCACAGATACGCAGTATTTT
>TRBJ2-3|once|TRBV6-1|TRBD2|14
CASSGAGDADTQYF
TGTGCCAGCAGTGGAGCGGGAGACGCAGATACGCAGTATTTT
>TRBJ2-2|NA|TRBV5-1|TRBD2|15
CASSLVAGATGELFF
TGCGCCAGCAGCTTGGTAGCGGGAGCCACCGGGGAGCTGTTTTTT